Below are 2 T cell receptor beta chains sequenced from a single sample in a study of CDR3 diversity in severe acne. TCRdb used MiXCR to reprocess the PCR reads, holding one entry per CDR3 protein. This sample has over 85,000 distinct CDR3 sequences; 51% occur once, and the top ten carry around 11%. Sequencing was carried out using blood. These TCRs come from a male donor with acne.

On this clonotype itself: This could be a read error, since a much larger clone is one nucleotide away. The J gene is TRBJ1-5, the V gene TRBV4-3; D is possibly TRBD1 (6 bases). Germline V CDR1 and CDR2: LGHNA, YSLEER. The CDR3 runs to 17 residues. CDR3 protein: CASSQHLVAGDNRPQHF. The CDR3 DNA is TGCGCCAGCAGCCAACATCTCGTTGCAGGGGACAATCGGCCCCAGCATTTT.

The chain recombines TRBV11-2 with TRBJ2-7; D is unresolved. Judging by the DNA end, TRBJ2-1 fits better; the J call may be wrong. In germline, CDR1 is SGHAT, CDR2 FQNNGV. The CDR3 contains 12 residues. CDR3 in amino acids: CASSPYDNEQFF. The CDR3 DNA reads as TGTGCCAGCAGCCCTTACGACAATGAGCAGTTCTTC.